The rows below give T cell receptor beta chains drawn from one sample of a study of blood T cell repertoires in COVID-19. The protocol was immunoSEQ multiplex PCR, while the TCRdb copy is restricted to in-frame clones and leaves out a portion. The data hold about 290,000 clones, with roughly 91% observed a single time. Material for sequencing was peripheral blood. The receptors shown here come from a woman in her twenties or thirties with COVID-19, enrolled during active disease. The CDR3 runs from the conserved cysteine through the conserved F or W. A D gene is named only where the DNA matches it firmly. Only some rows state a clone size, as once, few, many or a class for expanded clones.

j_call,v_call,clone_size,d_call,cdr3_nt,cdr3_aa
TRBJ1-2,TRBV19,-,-,TGTGCCAGTAGTATGGACTCTGGGGGGAACTTGAGAGGCTACACCTTC,CASSMDSGGNLRGYTF
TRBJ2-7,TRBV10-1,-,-,TGCGCCAGCACCCAGGAGGGTTTGTACTTC,CASTQEGLYF
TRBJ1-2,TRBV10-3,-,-,TGTGCCATCAGTTCCAGGGTGGGCTATGGCTACACCTTC,CAISSRVGYGYTF
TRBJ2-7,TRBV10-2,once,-,TGCGCCAGCAGTGTTGGCGGGGCGGGCTACGAGCAGTACTTC,CASSVGGAGYEQYF
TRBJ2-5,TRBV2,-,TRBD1,TGTGCCAGCAGGTCGGGACAGGGGCGGGGAGAGACCCAGTACTTC,CASRSGQGRGETQYF
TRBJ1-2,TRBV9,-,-,TGTGCCAGCAGCATCAGACAGTCTGGCTACTATGGCTACACCTTC,CASSIRQSGYYGYTF
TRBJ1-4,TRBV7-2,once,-,TGTGCCAGCAGCCCGTCCTACAGGGAAACTAATGAAAAACTGTTTTTT,CASSPSYRETNEKLFF
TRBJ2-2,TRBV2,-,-,TGTGCCAGCAGGGGGGGACAGATTTCGAACACCGGGGAGCTGTTTTTT,CASRGGQISNTGELFF
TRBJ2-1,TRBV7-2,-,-,TGTGCCAGCAGCTTAGCCGCCAGGGATGAGCAGTTCTTC,CASSLAARDEQFF
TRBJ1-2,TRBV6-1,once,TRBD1,TGTGCCAGCAGTGAAGCTTCAAACAGGGGGCAGGGCTACACCTTC,CASSEASNRGQGYTF
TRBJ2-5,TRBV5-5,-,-,TGTGCCAGCAGCTATGAGTCGGAAGAGACCCAGTACTTC,CASSYESEETQYF
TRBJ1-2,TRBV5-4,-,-,TGTGCCAGCAGCTTGGCGGGGGGTGGCTACACCTTC,CASSLAGGGYTF
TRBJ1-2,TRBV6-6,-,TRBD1,TGTGCCAGCAGTCCAGCCACCATCGGGACAGGGTATATTGATGGCTACACCTTC,CASSPATIGTGYIDGYTF
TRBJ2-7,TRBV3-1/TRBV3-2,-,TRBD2,TGTGCCAGCAGCCAGGCAGGGAGGGACGAGCAGTACTTC,CASSQAGRDEQYF
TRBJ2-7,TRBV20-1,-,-,TGCAGTTTCGACAGGTCCGGCGAGCAGTACTTC,CSFDRSGEQYF
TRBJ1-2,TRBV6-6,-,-,TGTGCCAGCAGGCAGGGTGGGGGCTACACCTTC,CASRQGGGYTF
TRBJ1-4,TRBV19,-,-,TGTGCCAGTTTGGGGAGGGATAGAGCGGCTAATGAAAAACTGTTTTTT,CASLGRDRAANEKLFF
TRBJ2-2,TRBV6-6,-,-,TGTGCCAGCAGTTACATACAGAACACCGGGGAGCTGTTTTTT,CASSYIQNTGELFF
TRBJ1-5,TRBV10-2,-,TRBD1,TGCGCCAGCACGACAGGGGTTGGAAATCAGCCCCAGCATTTT,CASTTGVGNQPQHF
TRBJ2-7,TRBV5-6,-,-,TGTGCCAGCAGCCCAGGCCCAGTTTCCTACGAGCAGTACTTC,CASSPGPVSYEQYF
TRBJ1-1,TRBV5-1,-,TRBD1,TGCGCCAGCAGCTTGTACGGACAGGGGAACACTGAAGCTTTCTTT,CASSLYGQGNTEAFF
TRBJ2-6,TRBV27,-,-,TGTGCCAGCAGACCAGGGGATGAATCTGGGGCCAACGTCCTGACTTTC,CASRPGDESGANVLTF
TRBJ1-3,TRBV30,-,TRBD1,TGTGCCTGGAGTGGACCCAGGGGGGAAAACACCATATATTTT,CAWSGPRGENTIYF
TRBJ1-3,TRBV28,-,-,TGTGCCAGCAGTTTCGAGGGTTTTGGAAACACCATATATTTT,CASSFEGFGNTIYF
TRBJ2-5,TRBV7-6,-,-,TGTGCCAGCAGCTTATCCCCCCCGTCGGGGTGGGAGACCCAGTACTTC,CASSLSPPSGWETQYF
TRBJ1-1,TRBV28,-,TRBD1,TGTGCCAGCAGTTTCCTCTCCGGGACAGGTGGAGCTTTCTTT,CASSFLSGTGGAFF
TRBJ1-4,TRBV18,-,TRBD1,TGTGCCAGCTCGACCGGGACAGGGGCTCCAACTAATGAAAAACTGTTTTTT,CASSTGTGAPTNEKLFF
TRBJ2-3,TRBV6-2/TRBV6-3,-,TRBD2,TGTGCCAGCAGTTACGAGCGCGGGGGGGCAGATACGCAGTATTTT,CASSYERGGADTQYF
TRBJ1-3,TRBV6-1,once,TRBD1,TGTGCCAGCAGTGAACGGGACAGTTATTTCTCTGGAAACACCATATATTTT,CASSERDSYFSGNTIYF
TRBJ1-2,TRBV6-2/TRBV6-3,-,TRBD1,TGTGCCAGCAGTTATTCCCCGGGACAGGCCTACATCTTC,CASSYSPGQAYIF
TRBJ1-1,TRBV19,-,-,TGTGCCAGTAGTATTCTAGAAGTCGGCACTGAAGCTTTCTTT,CASSILEVGTEAFF
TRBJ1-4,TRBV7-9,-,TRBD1,TGTGCCAGCAGCTTAGCCTTTACCGGGACAGGGGGAATAAAACTGTTTTTT,CASSLAFTGTGGIKLFF
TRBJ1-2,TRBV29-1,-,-,TGCAGCGCGGAACAGGGCCCAAGAGCTAACTATGGCTACACCTTC,CSAEQGPRANYGYTF
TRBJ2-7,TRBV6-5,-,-,TGTGCCAGCAGTTACTCGGGGGGTCGGTACGAGCAGTACTTC,CASSYSGGRYEQYF